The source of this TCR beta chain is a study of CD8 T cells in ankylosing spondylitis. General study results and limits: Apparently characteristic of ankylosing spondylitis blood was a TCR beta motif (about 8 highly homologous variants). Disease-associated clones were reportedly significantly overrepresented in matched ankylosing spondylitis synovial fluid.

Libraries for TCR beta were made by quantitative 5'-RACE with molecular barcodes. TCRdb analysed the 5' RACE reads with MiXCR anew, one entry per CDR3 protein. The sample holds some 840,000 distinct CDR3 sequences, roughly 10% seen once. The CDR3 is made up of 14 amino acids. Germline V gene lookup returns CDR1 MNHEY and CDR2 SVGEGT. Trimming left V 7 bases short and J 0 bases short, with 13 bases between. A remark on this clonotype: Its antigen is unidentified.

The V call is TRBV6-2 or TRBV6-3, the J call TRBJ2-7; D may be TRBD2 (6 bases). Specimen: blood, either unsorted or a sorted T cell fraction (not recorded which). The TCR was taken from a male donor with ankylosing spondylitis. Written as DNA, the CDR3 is TGTGCCAGCACCCGGGACTCCTACTCCTACGAGCAGTACTTC. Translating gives CASTRDSYSYEQYF.